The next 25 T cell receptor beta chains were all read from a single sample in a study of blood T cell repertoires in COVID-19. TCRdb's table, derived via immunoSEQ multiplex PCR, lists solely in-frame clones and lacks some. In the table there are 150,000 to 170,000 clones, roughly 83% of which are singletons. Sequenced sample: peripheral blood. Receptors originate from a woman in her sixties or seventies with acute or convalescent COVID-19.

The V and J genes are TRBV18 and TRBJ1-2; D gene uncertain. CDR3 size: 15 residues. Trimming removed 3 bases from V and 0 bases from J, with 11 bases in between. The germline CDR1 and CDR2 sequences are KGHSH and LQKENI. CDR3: CASSPSAEANYGYTF. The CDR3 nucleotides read TGTGCCAGCTCACCCTCCGCCGAGGCTAACTATGGCTACACCTTC.

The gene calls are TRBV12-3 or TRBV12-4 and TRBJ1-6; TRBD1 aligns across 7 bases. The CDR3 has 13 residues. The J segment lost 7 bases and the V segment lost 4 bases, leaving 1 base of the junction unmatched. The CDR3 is CASSSTGNSPLHF. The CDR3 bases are TGTGCCAGCAGTTCGACAGGGAATTCACCCCTCCACTTT.

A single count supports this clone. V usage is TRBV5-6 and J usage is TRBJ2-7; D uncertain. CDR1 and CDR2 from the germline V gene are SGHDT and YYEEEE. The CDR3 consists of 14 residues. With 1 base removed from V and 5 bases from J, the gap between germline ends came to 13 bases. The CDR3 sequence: CASSLFLRPNEQYV. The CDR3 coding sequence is TGTGCCAGCAGCTTGTTTCTGCGCCCTAACGAGCAGTACGTC.

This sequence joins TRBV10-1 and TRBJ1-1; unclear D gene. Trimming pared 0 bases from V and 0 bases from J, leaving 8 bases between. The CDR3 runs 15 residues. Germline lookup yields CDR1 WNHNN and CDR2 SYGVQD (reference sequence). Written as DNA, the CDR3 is TGCGCCAGCAGTGAGTCGATGGCTGTGAACACTGAAGCTTTCTTT. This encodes CASSESMAVNTEAFF.

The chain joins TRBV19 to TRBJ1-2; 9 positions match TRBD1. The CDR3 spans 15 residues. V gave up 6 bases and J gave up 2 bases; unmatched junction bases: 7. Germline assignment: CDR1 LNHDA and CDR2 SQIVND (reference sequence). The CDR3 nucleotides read TGTGCCAGTAGATCAGGGACAGGGCGAAACTATGGCTACACCTTC. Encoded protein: CASRSGTGRNYGYTF.

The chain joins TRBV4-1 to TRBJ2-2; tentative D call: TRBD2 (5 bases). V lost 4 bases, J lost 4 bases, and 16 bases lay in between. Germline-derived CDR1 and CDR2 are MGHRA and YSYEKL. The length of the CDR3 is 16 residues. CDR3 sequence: CASSRGFSPTTGELFF. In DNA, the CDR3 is TGCGCCAGCAGCCGAGGGTTCTCTCCGACCACCGGGGAGCTGTTTTTT.

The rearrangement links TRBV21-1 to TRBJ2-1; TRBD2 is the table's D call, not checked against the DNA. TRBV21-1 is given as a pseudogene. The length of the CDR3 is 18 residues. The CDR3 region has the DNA TGTGCCAGCAGTTCACTCGGGGAGGGGCGGCCCTCCTACAATGAGCAGTTCTTC. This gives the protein CASSSLGEGRPSYNEQFF.

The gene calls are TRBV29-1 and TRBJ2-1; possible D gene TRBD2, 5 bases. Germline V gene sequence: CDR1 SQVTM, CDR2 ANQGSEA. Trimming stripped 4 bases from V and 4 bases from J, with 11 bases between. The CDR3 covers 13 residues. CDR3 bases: TGCAGCGTTGGGGAGAGCGCTTACAATGAGCAGTTCTTC. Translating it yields CSVGESAYNEQFF.

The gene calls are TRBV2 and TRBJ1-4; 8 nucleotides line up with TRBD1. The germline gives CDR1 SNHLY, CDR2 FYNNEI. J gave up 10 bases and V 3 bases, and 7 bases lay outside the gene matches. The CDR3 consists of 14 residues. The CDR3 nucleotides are TGTGCCAGCAGTGATTTACAGGGGGTAGGAAAACTGTTTTTT. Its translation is CASSDLQGVGKLFF.

CDR3 region: CAAGTSGASYTDTQYF. The CDR3 region has the DNA TGTGCAGCCGGGACTAGCGGCGCTAGTTACACAGATACGCAGTATTTT. This chain links TRBV19 with TRBJ2-3; 11 bases are a match to TRBD2. Germline lookup yields CDR1 LNHDA and CDR2 SQIVND (reference sequence). The CDR3 is 16 residues long.

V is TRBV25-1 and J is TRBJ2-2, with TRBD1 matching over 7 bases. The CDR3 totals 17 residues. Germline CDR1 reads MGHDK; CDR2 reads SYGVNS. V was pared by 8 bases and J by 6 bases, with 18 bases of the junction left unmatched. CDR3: CASAKGAGGFRAGELFF. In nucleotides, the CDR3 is TGTGCCAGCGCTAAGGGGGCAGGCGGGTTTAGGGCCGGGGAGCTGTTTTTT.

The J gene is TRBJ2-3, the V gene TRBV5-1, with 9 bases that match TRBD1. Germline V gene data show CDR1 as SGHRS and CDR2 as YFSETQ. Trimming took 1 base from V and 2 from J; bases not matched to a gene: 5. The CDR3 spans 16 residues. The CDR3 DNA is TGCGCCAGCAGCTTGTTTGGGGACAGGGACACAGATACGCAGTATTTT. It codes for CASSLFGDRDTDTQYF.

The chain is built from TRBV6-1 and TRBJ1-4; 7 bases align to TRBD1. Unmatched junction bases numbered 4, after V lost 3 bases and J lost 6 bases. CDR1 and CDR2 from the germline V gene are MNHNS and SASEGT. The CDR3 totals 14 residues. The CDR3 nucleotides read TGTGCCAGCAGTGACAGGGGGAGGCATGAAAAACTGTTTTTT. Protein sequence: CASSDRGRHEKLFF.

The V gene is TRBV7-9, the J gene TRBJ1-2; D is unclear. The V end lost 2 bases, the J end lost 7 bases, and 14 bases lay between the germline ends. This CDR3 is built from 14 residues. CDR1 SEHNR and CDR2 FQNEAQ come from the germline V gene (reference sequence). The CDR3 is CASSLTSATGGYTF. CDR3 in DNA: TGTGCCAGCAGCTTAACGAGTGCAACCGGTGGCTACACCTTC.

The CDR3 region has the DNA TGTGCCAGCAGCGTAGAGGGTGGGATGGGAGCAGCGCAGTACTTC. This codes for CASSVEGGMGAAQYF. The V call is TRBV9, the J call TRBJ2-7, with D possibly being TRBD2 (5 bases). The CDR3 consists of 15 residues. Germline lookup yields CDR1 SGDLS and CDR2 YYNGEE. Trimming removed 0 bases at V and 9 bases at J, with 19 bases between.

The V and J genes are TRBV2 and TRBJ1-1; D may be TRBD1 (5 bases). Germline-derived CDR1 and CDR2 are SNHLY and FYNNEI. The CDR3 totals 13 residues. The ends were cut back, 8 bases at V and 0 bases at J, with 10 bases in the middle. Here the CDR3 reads CASQTVVNTEAFF. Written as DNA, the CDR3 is TGTGCCAGCCAGACAGTTGTGAACACTGAAGCTTTCTTT.

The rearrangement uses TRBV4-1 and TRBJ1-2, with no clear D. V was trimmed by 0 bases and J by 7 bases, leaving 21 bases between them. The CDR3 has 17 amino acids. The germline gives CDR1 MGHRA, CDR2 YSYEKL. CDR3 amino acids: CASSQDPNVRSRVGYTF. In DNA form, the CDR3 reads TGCGCCAGCAGCCAAGATCCTAACGTTCGGAGTAGAGTTGGCTACACCTTC.

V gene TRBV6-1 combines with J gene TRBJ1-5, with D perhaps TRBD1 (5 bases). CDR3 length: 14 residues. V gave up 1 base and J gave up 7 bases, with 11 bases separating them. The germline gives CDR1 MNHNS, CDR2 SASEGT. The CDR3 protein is CASSEGRGNQPQHF. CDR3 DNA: TGTGCCAGCAGTGAAGGGAGGGGAAACCAGCCCCAGCATTTT.

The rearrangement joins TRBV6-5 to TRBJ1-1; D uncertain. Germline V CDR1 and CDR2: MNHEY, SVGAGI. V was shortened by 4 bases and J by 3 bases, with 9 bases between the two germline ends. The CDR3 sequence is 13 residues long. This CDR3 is CASSLPEYTEAFF. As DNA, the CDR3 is TGTGCCAGCAGTTTGCCGGAGTACACTGAAGCTTTCTTT.

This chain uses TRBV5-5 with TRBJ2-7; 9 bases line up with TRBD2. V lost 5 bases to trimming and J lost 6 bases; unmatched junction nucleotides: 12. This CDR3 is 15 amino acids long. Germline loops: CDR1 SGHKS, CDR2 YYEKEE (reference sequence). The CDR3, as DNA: TGTGCCAGCAGAATCAACCAAGCGGGGGGTTCCGAGCAGTACTTC. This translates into CASRINQAGGSEQYF.

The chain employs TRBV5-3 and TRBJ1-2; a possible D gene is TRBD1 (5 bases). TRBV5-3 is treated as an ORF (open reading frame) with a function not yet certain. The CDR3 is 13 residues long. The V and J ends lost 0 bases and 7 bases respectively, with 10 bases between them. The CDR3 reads CARSLAQGCGYTF. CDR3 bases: TGTGCCAGAAGCTTGGCTCAGGGATGTGGCTACACCTTC.

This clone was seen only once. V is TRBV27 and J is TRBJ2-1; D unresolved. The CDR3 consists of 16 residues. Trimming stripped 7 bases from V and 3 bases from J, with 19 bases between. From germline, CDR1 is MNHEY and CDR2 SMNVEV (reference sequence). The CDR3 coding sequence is TGTGCCAGCACCCTCCTAGGTCCCCCTAACTACAATGAGCAGTTCTTC. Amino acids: CASTLLGPPNYNEQFF.

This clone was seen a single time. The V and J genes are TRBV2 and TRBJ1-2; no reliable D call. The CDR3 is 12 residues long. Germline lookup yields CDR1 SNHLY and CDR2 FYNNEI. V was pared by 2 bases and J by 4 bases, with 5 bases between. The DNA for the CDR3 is TGTGCCAGCAGTGAATACGGCTATGGCTACACCTTC. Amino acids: CASSEYGYGYTF.

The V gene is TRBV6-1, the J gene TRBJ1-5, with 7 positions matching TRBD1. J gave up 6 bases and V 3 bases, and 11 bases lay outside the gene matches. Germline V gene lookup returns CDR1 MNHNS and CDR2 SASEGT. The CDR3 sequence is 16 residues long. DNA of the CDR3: TGTGCCAGCAGTGACGATCCACAGGGGTCTAGTCAGCCCCAGCATTTT. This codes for CASSDDPQGSSQPQHF.

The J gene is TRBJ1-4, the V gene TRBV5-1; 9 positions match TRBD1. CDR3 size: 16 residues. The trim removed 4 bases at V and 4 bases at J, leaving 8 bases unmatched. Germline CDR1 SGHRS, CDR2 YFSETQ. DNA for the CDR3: TGCGCCAGCAGCCCCGGGACAGGGACAGATAATGAAAAACTGTTTTTT. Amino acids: CASSPGTGTDNEKLFF.